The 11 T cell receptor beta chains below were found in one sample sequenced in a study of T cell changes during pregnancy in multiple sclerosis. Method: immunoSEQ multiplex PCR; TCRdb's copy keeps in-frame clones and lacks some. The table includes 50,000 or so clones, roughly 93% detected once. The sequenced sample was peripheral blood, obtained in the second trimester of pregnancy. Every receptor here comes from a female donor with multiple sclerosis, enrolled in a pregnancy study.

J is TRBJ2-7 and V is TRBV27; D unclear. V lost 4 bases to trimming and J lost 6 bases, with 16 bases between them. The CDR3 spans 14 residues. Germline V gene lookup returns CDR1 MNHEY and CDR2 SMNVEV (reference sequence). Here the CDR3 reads CASSSFNLVGEQYF. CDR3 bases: TGTGCCAGCAGTTCCTTCAACCTAGTAGGCGAGCAGTACTTC.

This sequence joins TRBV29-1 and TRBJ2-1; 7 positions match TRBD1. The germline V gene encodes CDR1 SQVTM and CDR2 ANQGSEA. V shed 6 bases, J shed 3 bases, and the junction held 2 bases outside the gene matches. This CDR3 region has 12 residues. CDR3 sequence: CSVNRGYNEQFF. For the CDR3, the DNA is TGCAGCGTAAACAGGGGCTACAATGAGCAGTTCTTC.

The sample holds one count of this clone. The CDR3 spells CASSLYSGANVLTF. As DNA, the CDR3 is TGCGCCAGCAGCTTGTACTCTGGGGCCAACGTCCTGACTTTC. V and J are TRBV5-1 and TRBJ2-6; D not certain. Germline CDR1 SGHRS, CDR2 YFSETQ. The CDR3 loop spans 14 amino acids. V was shortened by 1 base and J by 0 bases, with 2 bases between the two germline ends.

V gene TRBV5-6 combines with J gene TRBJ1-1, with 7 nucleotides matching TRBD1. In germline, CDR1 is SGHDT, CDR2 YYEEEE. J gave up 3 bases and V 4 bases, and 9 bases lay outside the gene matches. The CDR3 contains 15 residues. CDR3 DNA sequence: TGTGCCAGCAGCCCCAACAGGGGAGTAGACACTGAAGCTTTCTTT. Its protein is CASSPNRGVDTEAFF.

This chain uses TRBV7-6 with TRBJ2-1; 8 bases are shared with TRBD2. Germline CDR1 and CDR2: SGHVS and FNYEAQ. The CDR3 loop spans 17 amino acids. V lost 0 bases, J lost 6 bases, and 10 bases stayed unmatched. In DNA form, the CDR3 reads TGTGCCAGCAGCTTAGCCCCCTCCTCAGCGGGAGCCAATGAGCAGTTCTTC. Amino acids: CASSLAPSSAGANEQFF.

CDR3 amino acids: CASSPRTEVGETQYF. CDR3 nucleotides: TGTGCCAGTAGTCCGAGGACTGAGGTTGGGGAGACCCAGTACTTC. V is TRBV19 and J is TRBJ2-5, with TRBD2 as a possible D gene (5 bases). The length of the CDR3 is 15 residues. Germline lookup yields CDR1 LNHDA and CDR2 SQIVND (reference sequence). V was cut by 5 bases and J by 5 bases, with 18 bases left in between. Variable domain in full (rest from reference TRBV19 and TRBJ2-5): DGGITQSPKYLFRKEGQNVTLSCEQNLNHDAMYWYRQDPGQGLRLIYYSQIVNDFQKGDIAEGYSVSREKKESFPLTVTSAQKNPTAFYLCASSPRTEVGETQYFGPGTRLLVL.

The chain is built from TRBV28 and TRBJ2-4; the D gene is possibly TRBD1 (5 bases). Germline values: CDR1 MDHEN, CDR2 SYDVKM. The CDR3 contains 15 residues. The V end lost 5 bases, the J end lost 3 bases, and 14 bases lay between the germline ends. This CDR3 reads CASSPYDRGKNIQYF. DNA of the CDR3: TGTGCCAGCAGTCCCTATGACAGAGGCAAAAACATTCAGTACTTC.

Written as DNA, the CDR3 is TGCGCCAGCGAAGCCGGTACTAACACCGGGGAGCTGTTTTTT. Protein product: CASEAGTNTGELFF. This chain connects TRBV5-1 to TRBJ2-2; D call uncertain. The CDR3 runs to 14 residues. Germline V gene lookup returns CDR1 SGHRS and CDR2 YFSETQ. V dropped 7 bases and J dropped 2 bases, with 12 bases sitting between them.

The CDR3 DNA reads TGTGCCACCAGCAGAGAATGGAGCACCGGGGAGCTGTTTTTT. Its translation is CATSREWSTGELFF. The chain employs TRBV15 and TRBJ2-2; D is unclear. The CDR3 sequence is 14 residues long. V was pared by 0 bases and J by 4 bases, with 6 bases between. CDR1 is LNHNV, CDR2 YYDKDF, per germline (reference sequence).

CDR3 sequence (DNA): TGTGCCAGTAGTATGAGGGGGATCATGAACACTGAAGCTTTCTTT. Its protein is CASSMRGIMNTEAFF. The chain joins TRBV19 to TRBJ1-1, with a possible D match to TRBD1 (6 bases). CDR1 LNHDA and CDR2 SQIVND come from the germline V gene (reference sequence). Between the trimmed V and J ends, which lost 3 bases and 0 bases, there was a span of 11 bases. This CDR3 comprises 15 residues.

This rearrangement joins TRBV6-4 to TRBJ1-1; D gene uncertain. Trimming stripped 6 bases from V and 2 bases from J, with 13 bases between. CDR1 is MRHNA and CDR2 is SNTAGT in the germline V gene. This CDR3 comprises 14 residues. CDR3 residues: CASRMTRANTEAFF. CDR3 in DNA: TGTGCCAGCAGAATGACTCGAGCCAACACTGAAGCTTTCTTT.